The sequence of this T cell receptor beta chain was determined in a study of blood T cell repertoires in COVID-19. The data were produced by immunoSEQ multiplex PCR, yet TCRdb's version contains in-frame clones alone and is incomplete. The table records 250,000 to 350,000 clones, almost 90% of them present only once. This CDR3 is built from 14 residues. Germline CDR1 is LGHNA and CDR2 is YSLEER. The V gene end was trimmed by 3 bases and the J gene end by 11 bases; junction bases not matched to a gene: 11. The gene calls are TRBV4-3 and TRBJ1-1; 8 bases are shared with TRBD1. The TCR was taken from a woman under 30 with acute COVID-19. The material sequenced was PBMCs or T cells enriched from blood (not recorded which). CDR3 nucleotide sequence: TGCGCCAGCAGCCAGTGGACAGGGTGGATGGAGGCTTTCTTT. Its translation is CASSQWTGWMEAFF.